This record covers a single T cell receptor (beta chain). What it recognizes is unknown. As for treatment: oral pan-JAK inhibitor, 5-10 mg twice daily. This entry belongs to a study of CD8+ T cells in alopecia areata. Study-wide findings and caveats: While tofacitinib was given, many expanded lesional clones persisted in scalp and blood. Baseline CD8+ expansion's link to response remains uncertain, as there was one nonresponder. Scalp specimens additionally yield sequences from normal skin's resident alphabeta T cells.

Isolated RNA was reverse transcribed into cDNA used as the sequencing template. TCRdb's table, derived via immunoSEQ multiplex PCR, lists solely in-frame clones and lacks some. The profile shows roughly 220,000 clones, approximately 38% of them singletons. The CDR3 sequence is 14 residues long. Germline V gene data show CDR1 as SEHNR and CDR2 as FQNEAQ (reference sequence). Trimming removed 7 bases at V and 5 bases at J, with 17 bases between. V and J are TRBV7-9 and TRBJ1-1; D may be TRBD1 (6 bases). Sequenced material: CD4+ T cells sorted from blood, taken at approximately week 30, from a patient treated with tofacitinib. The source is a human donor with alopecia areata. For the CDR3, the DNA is TGTGCCAGCAAGATCGGTACAGGGTTAACTGAAGCTTTCTTT. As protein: CASKIGTGLTEAFF.